The 9 T cell receptor beta chains reported below all come from one sample, sequenced in a study of beta chain features in type 1 diabetes. The authors reverse transcribed all of the isolated RNA, so sequencing captured expressed TCRB transcripts. The repertoire was sequenced with immunoSEQ multiplex PCR; TCRdb's copy has only in-frame clones and lacks some. Here the sample spans around 300,000 clones, under 8.5% being singletons. Sample: central memory CD4+ T cells from blood. These receptors all stem from a woman under 30 in good health.

This clone was picked up many times. The V and J genes are TRBV2 and TRBJ1-2; a weak D match, TRBD1 (5 bases). Germline assignment: CDR1 SNHLY and CDR2 FYNNEI. The germline V and J ends were trimmed by 11 bases and 6 bases, with 19 bases remaining between them. The CDR3 spans 13 residues. CDR3 sequence (DNA): TGTGCCCGTTTTGATACCGGGGGAGATGGCTACACCTTC. Its protein is CARFDTGGDGYTF.

In this sample, this clone turned up a few times. The chain has TRBV4-1 and TRBJ2-2, with 9 bases lining up with TRBD1. J gave up 4 bases and V 4 bases, and 4 bases lay outside the gene matches. CDR1 and CDR2 (germline): MGHRA, YSYEKL. The CDR3 is made up of 15 amino acids. The CDR3 is CASSLGQGATGELFF. In DNA, the CDR3 is TGCGCCAGCAGCCTGGGACAGGGAGCCACCGGGGAGCTGTTTTTT.

The gene calls are TRBV21-1 and TRBJ1-4; the tabulated D call, TRBD1, remains unverified against the DNA. TRBV21-1 is shown as a pseudogene. The CDR3 runs 14 residues. The CDR3 here is CASSKGTGQEKLFF. In DNA, the CDR3 is TGTGCCAGCAGCAAGGGGACAGGGCAGGAAAAACTGTTTTTT.

This clone was seen many times. The chain uses TRBV27 and TRBJ2-1; D ambiguous. Germline V gene lookup returns CDR1 MNHEY and CDR2 SMNVEV (reference sequence). This CDR3 contains 15 residues. Trimming shortened V by 10 bases and J by 4 bases, and 20 bases separated the two germline ends. The CDR3 region has the DNA TGTGCCAAGAGTTCCTCAGATCGGATATACAATGAGCAGTTCTTC. Its translation is CAKSSSDRIYNEQFF.

This chain uses TRBV7-2 with TRBJ2-1; the D gene is possibly TRBD1 (5 bases). This CDR3 comprises 16 residues. CDR1 is SGHTA, CDR2 FQGNSA, per germline. With 5 bases removed from V and 7 bases from J, the gap between germline ends came to 21 bases. CDR3 in amino acids: CASSPMTSVGANEQFF. Here the CDR3 DNA reads TGTGCCAGCAGCCCTATGACCTCAGTAGGGGCAAATGAGCAGTTCTTC.

This clone came up a few times. The chain carries TRBV9 and TRBJ1-2; 11 bases line up with TRBD1. CDR3 length: 15 amino acids. The V gene's germline CDR1 is SGDLS and CDR2 YYNGEE. The junction had 6 bases not matched to a gene; V was cut back by 4 bases and J by 4 bases. CDR3 amino acids: CASSPGTGGTYGYTF. CDR3 sequence (DNA): TGTGCCAGCAGCCCCGGGACAGGGGGGACCTATGGCTACACCTTC.

At least ten counts were recorded for this clone. Other nucleotide sequences in the sample specify the same CDR3. The chain uses TRBV7-2 and TRBJ2-7; 9 bases map to TRBD1. The CDR3 loop spans 15 amino acids. Germline lookup yields CDR1 SGHTA and CDR2 FQGNSA. V lost 5 bases, J lost 2 bases, and 7 bases stayed unmatched. This chain's CDR3 is CASSPDRGRPYEQYV. Here the CDR3 DNA reads TGTGCCAGCAGCCCCGACAGGGGGAGACCCTACGAGCAGTACGTC.

This clone was observed many times. The V gene is TRBV28, the J gene TRBJ1-1; no clear D gene. V was trimmed by 8 bases and J by 5 bases, leaving 9 bases between them. CDR3 length: 11 amino acids. CDR1 and CDR2 (germline): MDHEN, SYDVKM. This CDR3 is CASVGQTEAFF. The DNA for the CDR3 is TGTGCCAGCGTAGGGCAGACTGAAGCTTTCTTT.

This clone was seen more than once but under ten times. The V call is TRBV27, the J call TRBJ1-5; no definite D call. CDR3 length equals 13 residues. The germline V gene encodes CDR1 MNHEY and CDR2 SMNVEV (reference sequence). Trimming shortened V by 5 bases and J by 4 bases, and 9 bases separated the two germline ends. The CDR3 region is CASSQSPNQPQHF. The CDR3 DNA follows: TGTGCCAGCAGTCAATCGCCAAATCAGCCCCAGCATTTT.